These 7 T cell receptor beta chains share one sample of origin, sequenced in a study of T cell changes during pregnancy in multiple sclerosis. Here immunoSEQ multiplex PCR was the method, and the copy in TCRdb shows in-frame clones only, minus some. The sample shows just under 50,000 clones, about nine tenths of them seen only once. The material was CD8+ T cells from peripheral blood mononuclear cells, obtained after pregnancy. The receptors derive from a female donor with multiple sclerosis, enrolled in a pregnancy study.

This rearrangement joins TRBV2 to TRBJ1-2; tentatively, D is TRBD1 (5 bases). From germline, CDR1 is SNHLY and CDR2 FYNNEI. Trimming removed 6 bases from V and 4 bases from J, with 9 bases in between. The CDR3 is 12 amino acids. The CDR3 bases are TGTGCCAGCAGGGCAGGGATCTATGGCTACACCTTC. Its protein is CASRAGIYGYTF.

This chain links TRBV6-5 with TRBJ1-2, with no clear D. The CDR3 spans 13 residues. CDR1 and CDR2 from the germline V gene are MNHEY and SVGAGI. With 6 bases removed from V and 0 bases from J, the gap between germline ends came to 8 bases. The CDR3 is CASSPSANYGYTF. The CDR3, as DNA: TGTGCCAGCAGCCCCTCCGCTAACTATGGCTACACCTTC.

The chain couples TRBV9 to TRBJ1-2; no definite D call. Trimming took 0 bases from V and 0 from J, leaving 12 bases between them. The length of the CDR3 is 16 residues. From germline, CDR1 is SGDLS and CDR2 YYNGEE. CDR3 bases: TGTGCCAGCAGCGTAGGTGGTGATAGATCTAACTATGGCTACACCTTC. Its protein is CASSVGGDRSNYGYTF.

The CDR3 reads CASSYSNEGALTEAFF. In DNA form, the CDR3 reads TGTGCCAGCAGTTACTCGAATGAGGGGGCGCTCACTGAAGCTTTCTTT. The chain carries TRBV6-6 and TRBJ1-1, with TRBD1 matching 7 bases. V lost 0 bases to trimming and J lost 4 bases; unmatched junction nucleotides: 8. The length of the CDR3 is 16 residues. Germline V gives CDR1 MNHNY, CDR2 SVGAGI (reference sequence).

The CDR3 region has the DNA TGTGCCAGTAGTCCACAGGTGACCTACGAGCAGTACTTC. Translating gives CASSPQVTYEQYF. The V gene is TRBV19, the J gene TRBJ2-7, with a tentative D call TRBD1 (5 bases). From germline, CDR1 is LNHDA and CDR2 SQIVND (reference sequence). The CDR3 has 13 residues. V dropped 5 bases and J dropped 2 bases, with 10 bases sitting between them.

The V call is TRBV13, the J call TRBJ2-7, with 8 bases that match TRBD1. V was pared by 4 bases and J by 2 bases, with 7 bases of the junction left unmatched. The CDR3 covers 15 residues. Germline assignment: CDR1 PRHDT and CDR2 FYEKMQ (reference sequence). The CDR3 DNA reads TGTGCCAGCAGCTCCCGCCGGGACAGGCCCTACGAGCAGTACTTC. It codes for CASSSRRDRPYEQYF.

CDR3 nucleotide sequence: TGTGCCAGCAGCCCCCGGGACAGGGGGCGAGGAGCAGATACGCAGTATTTT. Its translation: CASSPRDRGRGADTQYF. The rearrangement uses TRBV9 and TRBJ2-3, with 12 nucleotides matching TRBD1. Germline CDR1 and CDR2: SGDLS and YYNGEE. The CDR3 consists of 17 residues. V gave up 4 bases and J gave up 4 bases; unmatched junction bases: 10.